Sequencing of this T cell receptor (beta chain) was carried out in a study of early stage breast cancer tumors. Each sample had two DNA replicates, approximately 0.49 ug blood or about 1.5 ug tissue. Assay used: immunoSEQ multiplex PCR; TCRdb lists only in-frame clones, some missing. The profile shows 45,000 to 50,000 clones, 75% to 85% of them singletons. Unmatched junction bases numbered 7, after V lost 3 bases and J lost 8 bases. CDR1 is LNHDA, CDR2 SQIVND, per germline (reference sequence). CDR3 length equals 14 residues. The receptor was derived from a person in their fifties with breast cancer. Material for sequencing was blood. The J gene is TRBJ2-1, the V gene TRBV19; 7 nucleotides agree with TRBD2. The DNA for the CDR3 is TGTGCCAGTAGTATTGAAGCGGGAAGGTATGAGCAGTTCTTC. Translating it yields CASSIEAGRYEQFF.